The rows below give T cell receptor beta chains drawn from one sample of a study of T cell responses to AZD1222 COVID-19 vaccine. TCRdb keeps only in-frame clones here, not all; method: immunoSEQ multiplex PCR. The table lists 65,000 to 70,000 clones, 75% to 90% of them singletons. This specimen consisted of peripheral blood, obtained 28 days after the second AZD1222 dose. The receptors were gathered from an adult who received the AZD1222 COVID-19 vaccine. Each CDR3 is given with its conserved first and last residue. D genes are given only for firm matches. Part of the rows lack a size; the others show once, few, many or a class for expanded clones.

TRBJ1-4,-,14,TRBV10-2,-,CASSPHSGTEKLFF,TGCGCCAGCAGCCCGCACAGTGGGACCGAAAAACTGTTTTTT
TRBJ1-2,-,17,TRBV6-1,-,CASSEVSQGVILYGYTF,TGTGCCAGCAGTGAAGTTTCGCAGGGAGTCATTTTATATGGCTACACCTTC
TRBJ1-2,-,13,TRBV9,TRBD1,CASSAQGNYGYTF,TGTGCCAGCAGCGCACAGGGGAACTATGGCTACACCTTC
TRBJ2-5,few,13,TRBV24-1,-,CATSDSAGETQYF,TGTGCCACCAGTGATAGCGCTGGAGAGACCCAGTACTTC
TRBJ2-5,-,14,TRBV2,TRBD2,CASVASGGQETQYF,TGTGCCAGCGTGGCTAGCGGGGGACAAGAGACCCAGTACTTC
TRBJ1-4,-,15,TRBV19,-,CASSEDRRTGEKLFF,TGTGCCAGTAGTGAAGACAGGCGTACAGGGGAAAAACTGTTTTTT
TRBJ1-5,-,15,TRBV10-3,-,CAISEDGGSAQPQHF,TGTGCCATCAGTGAGGATGGGGGGTCCGCCCAGCCCCAGCATTTT
TRBJ2-1,few,15,TRBV19,TRBD2,CASSIRSGSFHEQFF,TGTGCCAGTAGTATCCGTAGCGGGAGTTTCCATGAGCAGTTCTTC
TRBJ1-2,-,16,TRBV2,TRBD1,CASSHDNRGANYGYTF,TGTGCCAGCAGCCACGACAACAGGGGAGCTAACTATGGCTACACCTTC
TRBJ2-1,-,16,TRBV4-1,-,CASSQDGLAVGNEQFF,TGCGCCAGCAGCCAAGATGGGCTAGCTGTGGGCAATGAGCAGTTCTTC
TRBJ1-3,-,15,TRBV11-3,-,CASSFSFGNTDTIYF,TGTGCCAGCAGCTTCTCCTTCGGGAACACCGACACCATATATTTT
TRBJ2-7,few,17,TRBV27,TRBD2,CASSLSYPLANSYEQYF,TGTGCCAGCAGTTTATCTTACCCACTAGCGAACTCCTACGAGCAGTACTTC
TRBJ1-5,-,13,TRBV6-5,TRBD1,CASRDRGNQPQHF,TGTGCCAGTCGGGACAGGGGCAATCAGCCCCAGCATTTT
TRBJ2-7,once,17,TRBV5-1,TRBD1,CASSFQLRTGLPYEQYF,TGCGCCAGCAGCTTTCAACTAAGGACAGGCTTACCCTACGAGCAGTACTTC
TRBJ2-1,-,15,TRBV29-1,TRBD1,CSAPGQGASYNEQFF,TGCAGCGCCCCGGGACAGGGAGCGTCCTACAATGAGCAGTTCTTC
TRBJ1-2,-,15,TRBV6-2/TRBV6-3,TRBD1,CASSYTGIGGGGYTF,TGTGCCAGCAGTTACACCGGGATTGGAGGGGGCGGCTACACCTTC
TRBJ2-6,-,15,TRBV2,-,CASSADYSGANVLTF,TGTGCCAGCAGCGCTGATTACTCTGGGGCCAACGTCCTGACTTTC
TRBJ2-3,-,17,TRBV5-1,TRBD2,CASSYLMIAGGADTQYF,TGCGCCAGCAGTTACCTGATGATAGCGGGGGGTGCGGATACGCAGTATTTT
TRBJ2-4,medium-sized,15,TRBV12-5,TRBD2,CASAAGGAGKNIQYF,TGTGCTAGTGCCGCGGGGGGCGCCGGCAAAAACATTCAGTACTTC
TRBJ2-5,-,14,TRBV5-4,-,CASSPGPRQETQYF,TGTGCCAGCTCACCGGGACCGAGACAAGAGACCCAGTACTTC
TRBJ1-5,-,15,TRBV3-1/TRBV3-2,TRBD1,CASSQEGQVGQPQHF,TGTGCCAGCAGCCAAGAGGGACAGGTTGGTCAGCCCCAGCATTTT
TRBJ1-5,-,18,TRBV6-1,TRBD1,CASSGLGTGVRQNQPQHF,TGTGCCAGCAGTGGACTGGGGACAGGGGTTAGGCAAAATCAGCCCCAGCATTTT
TRBJ2-7,-,14,TRBV5-1,-,CASSLLDRSYEQYF,TGCGCCAGCAGCCTCCTCGACAGGTCCTACGAGCAGTACTTC
TRBJ1-1,-,12,TRBV4-2,-,CASSHGTAEAFF,TGTGCCAGCAGCCACGGGACTGCTGAAGCTTTCTTT
TRBJ2-1,-,14,TRBV7-8,TRBD2,CASSPGTSGSKEFF,TGTGCCAGCAGCCCCGGCACTAGCGGGAGTAAAGAGTTCTTC
TRBJ2-2,-,16,TRBV18,TRBD1,CASSPRGTGNTGELFF,TGTGCCAGCTCACCCCGGGGGACAGGGAACACCGGGGAGCTGTTTTTT
TRBJ1-2,few,13,TRBV6-1,-,CASSERSNYGYTF,TGTGCCAGCAGTGAGAGGTCGAACTATGGCTACACCTTC
TRBJ2-1,once,13,TRBV5-1,-,CASRAETYNEQFF,TGCGCCAGCAGGGCGGAGACCTACAATGAGCAGTTCTTC
TRBJ2-3,-,14,TRBV10-1,-,CASSESPGWDTQYF,TGCGCCAGCAGTGAGTCGCCAGGGTGGGATACGCAGTATTTT
TRBJ1-2,-,11,TRBV25-1,-,CASHSGDGYTF,TGTGCCAGCCACTCAGGGGATGGCTACACCTTC
TRBJ2-7,few,14,TRBV4-1,-,CASSQVRSGYEQYF,TGCGCCAGCAGCCAAGTTCGGTCAGGCTACGAGCAGTACTTC